This entry is about one TCR beta chain. This sample was taken from a study of T-cell reconstitution after alpha-beta-depleted transplantation in children. CDR1 is ENHRY, CDR2 SYGVKD, per germline. Trimming stripped 5 bases from V and 7 bases from J, with 14 bases between. This CDR3 has 13 amino acids. Preparing the TCRbeta library involved the use of unique molecular identifiers. MiXCR, run by TCRdb on the PCR reads, gives a single entry per CDR3 protein. Of about 980,000 distinct CDR3 sequences in the sample, about 31% were seen once. The chain combines TRBV10-3 with TRBJ1-1; D is unclear. The specimen comprised PBMCs, mostly from graft donor cells, sampled 360 days after TCRalphabeta/CD19-depleted stem cell transplant. The clonotype was recovered from a boy in the first two years of life who had a stem cell transplant for SCID, so the T cells may come from the graft donor. The CDR3 bases are TGTGCCATCAGTACCTCCAACACTGATGAAGCTTTCTTT. Its translation is CAISTSNTDEAFF.